This T cell receptor (beta chain) was recovered during a study of CD8 T cells in Susac syndrome. Study results and limitations: Where Susac syndrome CD4+ T cell repertoires were concerned, no clonal expansion was evident.

This clonotype was seen once. Its target is unknown. This CDR3 region has 15 residues. From blood CD8+ and CD4+ T cells, the TCR beta chain was sequenced. With random hexamers, roughly 0.45 to 1 ug RNA was reverse transcribed. With immunoSEQ multiplex PCR, TCR beta CDR3 was amplified across 54 Vbeta and 13 Jbeta. Each CDR3 protein is one row after TCRdb ran MiXCR on the immunoSEQ multiplex PCR reads. The sample comprises around 190,000 distinct CDR3 sequences, around 94% of which are singletons, and around 0.11% rests with the top ten. The sequenced sample consisted of CD4+ T cells from PBMCs. V gene TRBV21-1 combines with J gene TRBJ1-2; the table's D call, TRBD1, was not checked against the DNA. TRBV21-1 is deemed a pseudogene. The TCR originated in a human donor with Susac syndrome. The chain's CDR3 is CASSYGQGGAVGYTF. The CDR3, as DNA: TGTGCCAGCAGCTACGGACAGGGAGGCGCCGTTGGCTACACCTTC.